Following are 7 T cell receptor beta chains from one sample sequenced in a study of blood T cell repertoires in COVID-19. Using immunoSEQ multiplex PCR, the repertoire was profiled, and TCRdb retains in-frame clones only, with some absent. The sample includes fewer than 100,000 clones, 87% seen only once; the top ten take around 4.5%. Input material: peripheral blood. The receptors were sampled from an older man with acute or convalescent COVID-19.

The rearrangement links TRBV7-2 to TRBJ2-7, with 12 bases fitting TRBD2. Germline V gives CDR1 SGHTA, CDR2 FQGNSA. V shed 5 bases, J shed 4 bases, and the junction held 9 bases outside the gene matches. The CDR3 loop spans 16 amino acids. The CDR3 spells CASSTSSGGALYEQYF. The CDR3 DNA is TGTGCCAGCAGCACCTCTAGCGGGGGGGCCCTATACGAGCAGTACTTC.

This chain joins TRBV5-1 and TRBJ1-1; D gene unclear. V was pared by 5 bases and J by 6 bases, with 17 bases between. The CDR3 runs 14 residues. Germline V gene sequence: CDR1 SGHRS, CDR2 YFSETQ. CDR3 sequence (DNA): TGCGCCAGCAGTCCTCAATTACCAGAACCTGAAGCTTTCTTT. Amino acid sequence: CASSPQLPEPEAFF.

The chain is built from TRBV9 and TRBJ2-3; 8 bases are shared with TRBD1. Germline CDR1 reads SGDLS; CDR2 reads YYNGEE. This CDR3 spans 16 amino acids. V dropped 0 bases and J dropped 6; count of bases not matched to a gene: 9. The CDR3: CASSVERQGAVDTQYF. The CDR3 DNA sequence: TGTGCCAGCAGCGTAGAACGGCAGGGGGCAGTTGATACGCAGTATTTT. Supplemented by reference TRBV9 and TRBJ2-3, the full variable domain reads DSGVTQTPKHLITATGQRVTLRCSPRSGDLSVYWYQQSLDQGLQFLIQYYNGEERAKGNILERFSAQQFPDLHSELNLSSLELGDSALYFCASSVERQGAVDTQYFGPGTRLTVL.

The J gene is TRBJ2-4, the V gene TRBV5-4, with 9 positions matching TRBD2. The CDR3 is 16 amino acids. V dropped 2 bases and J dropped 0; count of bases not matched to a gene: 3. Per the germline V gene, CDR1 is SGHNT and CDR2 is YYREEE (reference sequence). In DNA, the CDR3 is TGTGCCAGCAGCTTCGCGGGGGGGCTAGCCAAAAACATTCAGTACTTC. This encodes CASSFAGGLAKNIQYF.

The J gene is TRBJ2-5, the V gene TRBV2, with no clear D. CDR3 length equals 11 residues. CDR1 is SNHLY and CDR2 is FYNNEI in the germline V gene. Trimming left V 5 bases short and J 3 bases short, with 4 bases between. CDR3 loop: CASSQKETQYF. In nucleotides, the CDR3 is TGTGCCAGCAGTCAAAAAGAGACCCAGTACTTC. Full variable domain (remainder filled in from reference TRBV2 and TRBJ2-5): EPEVTQTPSHQVTQMGQEVILRCVPISNHLYFYWYRQILGQKVEFLVSFYNNEISEKSEIFDDQFSVERPDGSNFTLKIRSTKLEDSAMYFCASSQKETQYFGPGTRLLVL.

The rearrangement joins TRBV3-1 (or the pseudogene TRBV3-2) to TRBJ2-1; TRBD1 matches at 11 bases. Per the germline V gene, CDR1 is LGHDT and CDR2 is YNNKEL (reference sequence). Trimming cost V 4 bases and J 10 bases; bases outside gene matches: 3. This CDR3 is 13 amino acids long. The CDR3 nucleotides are TGTGCCAGCAGCCCCGGACAGGGGGCAGAGCAGTTCTTC. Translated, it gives CASSPGQGAEQFF.

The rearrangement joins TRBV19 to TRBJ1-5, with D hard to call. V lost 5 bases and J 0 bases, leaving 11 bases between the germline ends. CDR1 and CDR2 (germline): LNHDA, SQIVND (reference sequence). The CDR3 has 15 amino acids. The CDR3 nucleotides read TGTGCCAGTAGTCAACAGAGACATAGCAATCAGCCCCAGCATTTT. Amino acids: CASSQQRHSNQPQHF.